These T cell receptor beta chains were read from a single sample in a study of PD-L1 blockade in urothelial cancer. The repertoire was sequenced with immunoSEQ multiplex PCR; TCRdb's copy has only in-frame clones and lacks some. This sample has about 84,000 clones; roughly 82% occur once, and the top ten carry roughly 9.5%. The sequencing used PBMCs, collected around atezolizumab (anti-PD-L1) treatment. These receptors were taken from a man in his sixties or seventies with urothelial cancer. Each CDR3 is given with its conserved first and last residue. Fields, in order: clone size, V gene, D gene, J gene, CDR3 DNA, CDR3 protein. A D gene is named only where the DNA matches it firmly. Some rows have no size entry. The others give once, few or many, or a class for an expanded clone.

clone size: -
V gene: TRBV6-5
D gene: TRBD1
J gene: TRBJ1-2
CDR3 DNA: TGTGCCAGCAGTTATGGAACAGGGGCCCCGGAATACACCTTC
CDR3 protein: CASSYGTGAPEYTF

clone size: -
V gene: TRBV30
D gene: -
J gene: TRBJ1-2
CDR3 DNA: TGTGCCTGGAGTCTCAAGAGTAACTATGGCTACACCTTC
CDR3 protein: CAWSLKSNYGYTF

clone size: -
V gene: TRBV2
D gene: -
J gene: TRBJ1-2
CDR3 DNA: TGTGCCAGCAGTGCAGGGGCCCGCGGCGGTGGCTACACCTTC
CDR3 protein: CASSAGARGGGYTF

clone size: once
V gene: TRBV19
D gene: TRBD1
J gene: TRBJ2-3
CDR3 DNA: TGTGCCAGTAGTACACAGGGGACCTCAGCAGATACGCAGTATTTT
CDR3 protein: CASSTQGTSADTQYF

clone size: -
V gene: TRBV5-1
D gene: -
J gene: TRBJ2-5
CDR3 DNA: TGCGCCAGCAGAGAGCGATCCTCTTCAGAGACCCAGTACTTC
CDR3 protein: CASRERSSSETQYF

clone size: -
V gene: TRBV28
D gene: -
J gene: TRBJ2-5
CDR3 DNA: TGTGCCAGCAGTTTAGGGGCGCAAGAGACCCAGTACTTC
CDR3 protein: CASSLGAQETQYF

clone size: once
V gene: TRBV19
D gene: -
J gene: TRBJ2-7
CDR3 DNA: TGTGCCAGTAGTATAGCGGGAACCACCGAGCAGTACTTC
CDR3 protein: CASSIAGTTEQYF

clone size: -
V gene: TRBV6-5
D gene: TRBD1
J gene: TRBJ1-5
CDR3 DNA: TGTGCCAGCAGACGGGGACAGGGAAATCAGCCCCAGCATTTT
CDR3 protein: CASRRGQGNQPQHF

clone size: -
V gene: TRBV5-1
D gene: TRBD1
J gene: TRBJ2-2
CDR3 DNA: TGCGCCAGCAGCGACGGACAGGAGCCCCTTGGGGAGCTGTTTTTT
CDR3 protein: CASSDGQEPLGELFF

clone size: few
V gene: TRBV5-1
D gene: TRBD1
J gene: TRBJ1-4
CDR3 DNA: TGCGCCAGCAGCATGACAGGGGATAGTGAAAAACTGTTTTTT
CDR3 protein: CASSMTGDSEKLFF

clone size: -
V gene: TRBV6-1
D gene: -
J gene: TRBJ1-2
CDR3 DNA: TGTGCCAGCAAGTTCGGAGATAGCTACACCTTC
CDR3 protein: CASKFGDSYTF

clone size: -
V gene: TRBV21-1
D gene: -
J gene: TRBJ2-1
CDR3 DNA: TGTGCCAGCAGCAAAGTTCTAGGGGGCAACTACAATGAGCAGTTCTTC
CDR3 protein: CASSKVLGGNYNEQFF

clone size: -
V gene: TRBV27
D gene: -
J gene: TRBJ1-2
CDR3 DNA: TGTGCCAGCAGTTCTTGGGGGGGTGGCTACACCTTC
CDR3 protein: CASSSWGGGYTF

clone size: once
V gene: TRBV5-1
D gene: TRBD2
J gene: TRBJ2-5
CDR3 DNA: TGCGCCAGCAGCTTGGGCGGGGGGGCCGTGGAGACCCAGTACTTC
CDR3 protein: CASSLGGGAVETQYF

clone size: -
V gene: TRBV29-1
D gene: -
J gene: TRBJ2-1
CDR3 DNA: TGCAGCGTTGGGATCGGGGGGCCAAAGTGGGAGCAGTTCTTC
CDR3 protein: CSVGIGGPKWEQFF

clone size: -
V gene: TRBV2
D gene: TRBD1
J gene: TRBJ1-5
CDR3 DNA: TGTGCCACCGCACAGGGGGATCAGCCCCAGCATTTT
CDR3 protein: CATAQGDQPQHF

clone size: -
V gene: TRBV28
D gene: TRBD2
J gene: TRBJ2-3
CDR3 DNA: TGTGCCAGCAGTTCTCCGACTAGCGGGAGAACAGATACGCAGTATTTT
CDR3 protein: CASSSPTSGRTDTQYF

clone size: -
V gene: TRBV7-8
D gene: -
J gene: TRBJ1-3
CDR3 DNA: TGTGCCAGCAGCTTAGGGACACCTGGAAACACCATATATTTT
CDR3 protein: CASSLGTPGNTIYF

clone size: few
V gene: TRBV30
D gene: -
J gene: TRBJ1-1
CDR3 DNA: TGTGCCTGGGTTTTTGCGAGGGGGACCACTGAAGCTTTCTTT
CDR3 protein: CAWVFARGTTEAFF

clone size: few
V gene: TRBV2
D gene: -
J gene: TRBJ2-2
CDR3 DNA: TGTGCCAGCAGTGAACAGTCAACCGGGGAGCTGTTTTTT
CDR3 protein: CASSEQSTGELFF